This passage covers 25 T cell receptor beta chains from one sample sequenced in a study of T cell responses to AZD1222 COVID-19 vaccine. The protocol was immunoSEQ multiplex PCR, while the TCRdb copy is restricted to in-frame clones and leaves out a portion. The sample lists more than 120,000 clones, around 84% occurring once. The sequences come from peripheral blood, collected 28 days after the second AZD1222 dose. Every receptor here comes from an adult who received the AZD1222 COVID-19 vaccine.

The rearrangement links TRBV30 to TRBJ2-1, with unresolved D. The CDR3 length is 12 residues. V shed 0 bases and J shed 10 bases, with 10 bases lying between them. In germline, CDR1 is GTSNPN, CDR2 SVGIG (reference sequence). CDR3 sequence reads: CAWSVSSSEQFF. CDR3 DNA sequence: TGTGCCTGGAGTGTCAGTAGCAGCGAGCAGTTCTTC.

This chain links TRBV7-2 with TRBJ2-5; a weak D match, TRBD2 (6 bases). V gave up 8 bases and J gave up 1 base, with 14 bases separating them. Germline V CDR1 and CDR2: SGHTA, FQGNSA. The CDR3 loop spans 14 amino acids. The CDR3 DNA reads TGTGCCAGCCAAGAGACGGGGGTCCAAGAGACCCAGTACTTC. Amino acid sequence: CASQETGVQETQYF.

V is TRBV3-1 (or the pseudogene TRBV3-2) and J is TRBJ1-6; perhaps TRBD1 as D (5 bases). The CDR3 covers 15 residues. Germline CDR1 and CDR2: LGHDT and YNNKEL (reference sequence). The V and J ends lost 1 base and 7 bases respectively, with 11 bases between them. This CDR3 reads CASSQVWGLNSPLHF. The CDR3 DNA is TGTGCCAGCAGCCAAGTCTGGGGGTTAAATTCACCCCTCCACTTT.

The gene calls are TRBV5-1 and TRBJ2-2; 8 bases agree with TRBD2. After removal of 6 bases from V and 3 bases from J, the junction contained 7 bases not matched to a gene. The V gene's germline CDR1 is SGHRS and CDR2 YFSETQ. The CDR3 has 15 residues. CDR3 amino acids: CASTYGGADTGELFF. CDR3 coding DNA: TGCGCCAGCACCTACGGGGGGGCCGACACCGGGGAGCTGTTTTTT.

This clone is a singleton in its sample. This rearrangement joins TRBV6-5 to TRBJ2-7; D is unclear. With 1 base removed from V and 6 bases from J, the gap between germline ends came to 7 bases. The CDR3 length is 12 residues. Germline CDR1 and CDR2: MNHEY and SVGAGI. The CDR3 region has the DNA TGTGCCAGCAGTTACTTATCCGGCGAGCAGTACTTC. Residues: CASSYLSGEQYF.

The chain couples TRBV7-9 to TRBJ2-1; D is unresolved. V lost 5 bases and J 7 bases, leaving 12 bases between the germline ends. Per the germline V gene, CDR1 is SEHNR and CDR2 is FQNEAQ (reference sequence). The CDR3 is 13 amino acids. The CDR3 nucleotides are TGTGCCAGCAGCCTCGGGCAGATAAATGAGCAGTTCTTC. This sequence encodes CASSLGQINEQFF.

CDR3 sequence reads: CASGLREDSEAFF. The CDR3 nucleotides are TGTGCTAGTGGTTTACGAGAGGATTCTGAAGCTTTCTTT. The V gene is TRBV12-5, the J gene TRBJ1-1; D is ambiguous. The ends were cut back, 3 bases at V and 6 bases at J, with 11 bases in the middle. CDR3 length: 13 residues. Germline-derived CDR1 and CDR2 are LGHNT and FRNRAP.

For the CDR3, the DNA is TGTGCCAGCAGCCCAGGGACTAGCGGGTTCACAGATACGCAGTATTTT. Protein: CASSPGTSGFTDTQYF. The chain joins TRBV11-1 to TRBJ2-3, with TRBD2 matching 12 bases. CDR1 is SGHAT and CDR2 is FQDESV in the germline V gene (reference sequence). The CDR3 is made up of 16 amino acids. The ends lost 5 bases at V and 2 bases at J; junction bases unmatched: 5.

The chain joins TRBV6-6 to TRBJ2-1; D is perhaps TRBD1 or TRBD2 (7 bases each). Trimming left V 6 bases short and J 2 bases short, with 26 bases between. The CDR3 is 19 residues long. Germline lookup yields CDR1 MNHNY and CDR2 SVGAGI (reference sequence). The CDR3 nucleotides read TGTGCCAGCAGCCGAACCTTGACAGGGACCGGGACTACCTACAATGAGCAGTTCTTC. Its translation: CASSRTLTGTGTTYNEQFF.

This clone was recorded once. The J gene is TRBJ2-1, the V gene TRBV5-1, with unresolved D. The CDR3 is 14 amino acids. CDR1 is SGHRS and CDR2 is YFSETQ in the germline V gene. The V end was cut by 3 bases, the J end by 7 bases, with 14 bases between. CDR3 region: CASSSPTGGNEQFF. Here the CDR3 DNA reads TGCGCCAGCAGCTCGCCGACGGGTGGTAATGAGCAGTTCTTC. The full variable domain, its missing parts supplied by reference TRBV5-1 and TRBJ2-1, is KAGVTQTPRYLIKTRGQQVTLSCSPISGHRSVSWYQQTPGQGLQFLFEYFSETQRNKGNFPGRFSGRQFSNSRSEMNVSTLELGDSALYLCASSSPTGGNEQFFGPGTRLTVL.

The chain joins TRBV18 to TRBJ2-3; no reliable D call. This CDR3 contains 15 residues. Trimming pared 2 bases from V and 0 bases from J, leaving 9 bases between. Germline-derived CDR1 and CDR2 are KGHSH and LQKENI. CDR3 region: CASSPIPLSTDTQYF. The DNA of the CDR3 is TGTGCCAGCTCACCAATCCCACTTAGCACAGATACGCAGTATTTT.

The chain combines TRBV11-2 with TRBJ2-1; weak D call: TRBD1 (6 bases). The V and J ends lost 0 bases and 2 bases respectively, with 14 bases between them. The CDR3 runs to 17 residues. Germline loops: CDR1 SGHAT, CDR2 FQNNGV. The CDR3 protein is CASSLDPGRGPYNEQFF. CDR3 DNA sequence: TGTGCCAGCAGCTTAGATCCTGGCAGGGGTCCCTACAATGAGCAGTTCTTC.

The CDR3 here is CASSLSTGFPGNTIYF. As DNA, the CDR3 is TGTGCCAGCAGCTTATCGACAGGTTTTCCTGGAAACACCATATATTTT. The chain joins TRBV7-2 to TRBJ1-3; D might be TRBD1 (6 bases). The CDR3 length is 16 residues. Germline CDR1 and CDR2: SGHTA and FQGNSA. Trimming cost V 2 bases and J 2 bases, with 13 bases left between them.

This clone was observed a few times. V usage is TRBV6-9 and J usage is TRBJ1-5; weak D call: TRBD1 (5 bases). The V gene's germline CDR1 is MNHGY and CDR2 SVAAGI. This CDR3 has 17 amino acids. The ends were cut back, 4 bases at V and 0 bases at J, with 16 bases in the middle. CDR3 nucleotide sequence: TGTGCCAGCAGTTGGGGTCGCCGGGGGGATAGCAATCAGCCCCAGCATTTT. Encoded protein: CASSWGRRGDSNQPQHF.

The sample holds one count of this clone. This sequence joins TRBV24-1 and TRBJ2-2; D is perhaps TRBD1 (7 bases). This CDR3 is 18 amino acids long. The ends were cut back, 4 bases at V and 5 bases at J, with 22 bases in the middle. CDR1 and CDR2 (germline): KGHDR, SFDVKD. For the CDR3, the DNA is TGTGCCACCAGTGACCCGCAAGTGTTCCAGGGGGGAACCGGGGAGCTGTTTTTT. Translation gives CATSDPQVFQGGTGELFF.

This chain uses TRBV18 with TRBJ2-5; D possibly uses TRBD1 or TRBD2 (5 bases each). Trimming removed 2 bases from V and 1 base from J, with 11 bases in between. The CDR3 sequence is 15 residues long. Germline lookup yields CDR1 KGHSH and CDR2 LQKENI. CDR3 sequence (DNA): TGTGCCAGCTCACCAACCGGTGGGACCCAAGAGACCCAGTACTTC. Translation: CASSPTGGTQETQYF.

The chain combines TRBV30 with TRBJ1-2, with D possibly being TRBD1 (5 bases). V gave up 2 bases and J gave up 5 bases, with 12 bases separating them. The CDR3 consists of 13 residues. Germline lookup yields CDR1 GTSNPN and CDR2 SVGIG (reference sequence). DNA of the CDR3: TGTGCCTGGAGTCCGGGACGGATATATGGCTACACCTTC. As protein: CAWSPGRIYGYTF.

The genes are TRBV25-1 and TRBJ2-7, with TRBD1 matching 7 bases. CDR3 length: 13 residues. V gave up 9 bases and J gave up 2 bases; unmatched junction bases: 7. The germline V gene encodes CDR1 MGHDK and CDR2 SYGVNS. The CDR3 DNA reads TGTGCCAGTACGACAGGGAATCCCTACGAGCAGTACTTC. Its translation is CASTTGNPYEQYF.

The V call is TRBV11-2, the J call TRBJ2-3; a possible D gene is TRBD2 (5 bases). The length of the CDR3 is 13 residues. Looked up from germline, CDR1 is SGHAT and CDR2 is FQNNGV. V gave up 5 bases and J gave up 5 bases, with 11 bases separating them. DNA for the CDR3: TGTGCCAGCAGCCCGGGGTATGGAGATACGCAGTATTTT. Translated, it gives CASSPGYGDTQYF. The variable domain in full, completed from reference TRBV11-2 and TRBJ2-3, reads EAGVAQSPRYKIIEKRQSVAFWCNPISGHATLYWYQQILGQGPKLLIQFQNNGVVDDSQLPKDRFSAERLKGVDSTLKIQPAKLEDSAVYLCASSPGYGDTQYFGPGTRLTVL.

The rearrangement uses TRBV30 and TRBJ1-1, with a possible D match to TRBD1 (6 bases). Germline V lookup: CDR1 GTSNPN, CDR2 SVGIG (reference sequence). The CDR3 length is 13 residues. The V and J ends lost 2 bases and 7 bases respectively, with 14 bases between them. The CDR3 DNA follows: TGTGCCTGGAGTCGACAGGACTACCTTGAAGCTTTCTTT. Translating gives CAWSRQDYLEAFF.

The sample holds one count of this clone. The same CDR3 also results from other DNA sequences found in this sample. V usage is TRBV18 and J usage is TRBJ1-1, with TRBD1 as a possible D gene (5 bases). Germline CDR1 and CDR2: KGHSH and LQKENI. CDR3 length equals 12 residues. V shed 4 bases and J shed 3 bases, with 6 bases lying between them. The CDR3 here is CASSQGYTEAFF. The CDR3 region has the DNA TGTGCCAGCTCACAGGGGTACACTGAAGCTTTCTTT.

The chain recombines TRBV27 with TRBJ2-7; D not certain. V was trimmed by 2 bases and J by 4 bases, leaving 15 bases between them. Germline V gene data show CDR1 as MNHEY and CDR2 as SMNVEV (reference sequence). The CDR3 is 15 amino acids. The CDR3 here is CASSLAFPTMYEQYF. In DNA, the CDR3 is TGTGCCAGCAGTTTAGCCTTTCCCACTATGTACGAGCAGTACTTC.

The chain combines TRBV25-1 with TRBJ1-1; no clear D gene. The CDR3 runs to 13 residues. Trimming removed 1 base at V and 5 bases at J, with 8 bases between. Looked up from germline, CDR1 is MGHDK and CDR2 is SYGVNS. In DNA, the CDR3 is TGTGCCAGCAGTGAATCGGGGAATACTGAAGCTTTCTTT. Amino acid sequence: CASSESGNTEAFF.

The chain carries TRBV28 and TRBJ1-1; no reliable D call. The ends were cut back, 3 bases at V and 4 bases at J, with 15 bases in the middle. Germline V gives CDR1 MDHEN, CDR2 SYDVKM. This CDR3 is 15 amino acids long. The CDR3 here is CASSFTGLRSTEAFF. CDR3 bases: TGTGCCAGCAGTTTTACGGGGTTAAGGAGCACTGAAGCTTTCTTT.

This clone has just one count. The rearrangement uses TRBV14 and TRBJ1-6; D remains ambiguous. Per the germline V gene, CDR1 is SGHDN and CDR2 is FVKESK. This CDR3 comprises 14 residues. V was trimmed by 2 bases and J by 6 bases, leaving 8 bases between them. CDR3 DNA sequence: TGTGCCAGCAGCCAAAATCTGGGTAATTCACCCCTCCACTTT. This translates into CASSQNLGNSPLHF.